This T cell receptor (beta chain) was recorded in a study of T cell clusters in autoimmune cytopenias. Study-level results: TRB repertoire shifts in secondary cytopenia and chronic lymphocytic leukemia mostly reflected lymphoma, not autoimmunity.

TRB amplification used approximately 270 ng of peripheral blood genomic DNA. The V gene's germline CDR1 is MNHEY and CDR2 SVGAGI. The CDR3 is 17 amino acids. TRB was amplified by touch-down multiplex PCR, primer pools A and B combined. TCRdb processed the multiplex PCR reads again and assigns one entry to each CDR3 protein, with no DNA. Listed are approximately 8,100 distinct CDR3 sequences; approximately 5.4% falls within the top ten. Turning to this clonotype: Its cognate antigen is unknown.

The chain is built from TRBV6-5 and TRBJ2-7. The source is a human donor with an autoimmune cytopenia or autoimmune hepatitis (not recorded which). The sequenced sample was peripheral blood. CDR3 region: CASSYSLRSQEDYEQYF.